This TCR beta chain was sequenced in a study of control samples from healthy donors and cancer patients. The assay was immunoSEQ multiplex PCR, and TCRdb's table has in-frame clones only and misses some. The sample has 170,000 or so clones; 80% to 95% are singletons. Sequences were obtained from blood. The clonotype was recovered from a man between 18 and 35 years old in good health.

CDR3 DNA sequence: TGTGCCAGCAGTCCCCGACAATATAATTCACCCCTCCACTTT. Amino acids: CASSPRQYNSPLHF. The V gene is TRBV27, the J gene TRBJ1-6; D is uncertain. Trimming pared 5 bases from V and 4 bases from J, leaving 9 bases between. The CDR3 loop spans 14 amino acids. Germline assignment: CDR1 MNHEY and CDR2 SMNVEV (reference sequence).